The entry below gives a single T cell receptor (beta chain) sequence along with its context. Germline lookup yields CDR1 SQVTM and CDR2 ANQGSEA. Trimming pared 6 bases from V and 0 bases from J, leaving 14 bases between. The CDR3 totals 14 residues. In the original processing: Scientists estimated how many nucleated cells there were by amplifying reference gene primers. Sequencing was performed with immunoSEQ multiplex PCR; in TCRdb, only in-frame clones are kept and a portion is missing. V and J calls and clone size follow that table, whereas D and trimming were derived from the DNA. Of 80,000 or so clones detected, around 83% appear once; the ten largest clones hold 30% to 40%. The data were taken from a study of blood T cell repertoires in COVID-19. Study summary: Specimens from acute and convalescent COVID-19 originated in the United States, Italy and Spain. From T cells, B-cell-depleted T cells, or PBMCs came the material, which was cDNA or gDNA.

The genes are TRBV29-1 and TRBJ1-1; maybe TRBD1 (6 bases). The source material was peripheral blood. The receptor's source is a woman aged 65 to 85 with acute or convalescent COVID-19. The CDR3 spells CSVTPTGMNTEAFF. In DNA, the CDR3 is TGCAGCGTGACACCGACAGGTATGAACACTGAAGCTTTCTTT.